The rows below give T cell receptor beta chains drawn from one sample of a study of blood T cell repertoires in COVID-19. Clones were sequenced by immunoSEQ multiplex PCR, and TCRdb holds only the in-frame ones, with some missing. The data contain about 50,000 clones, around nine tenths of them singletons. The specimen was peripheral blood. The receptors were sampled from a man aged 45-65 years with active COVID-19. Both conserved end residues are part of each CDR3. The order of the fields is CDR3 length, clone size, V gene, J gene, D gene, CDR3 protein, CDR3 DNA. A D gene is named only where the DNA matches it firmly. Clone sizes are given selectively: once, few, many, or a class where the clone is expanded.

13	-	TRBV7-2	TRBJ1-4	TRBD1	CASSSTTGDLLFF	TGTGCCAGCAGCTCCACGACAGGGGACCTACTGTTTTTT
17	-	TRBV7-9	TRBJ1-3	TRBD1	CASSLGLDRGPGNTIYF	TGTGCCAGCAGCTTAGGCCTGGACAGGGGGCCTGGAAACACCATATATTTT
15	-	TRBV5-1	TRBJ2-5	TRBD1	CASSFGTGGKKTQYF	TGCGCCAGCAGCTTTGGGACAGGGGGCAAGAAGACCCAGTACTTC
14	-	TRBV10-1	TRBJ2-3	TRBD2	CASSRRLAGDTQYF	TGCGCCAGCAGCCGCAGACTAGCGGGAGATACGCAGTATTTT
15	-	TRBV7-7	TRBJ2-5	TRBD2	CASSPPGGGWETQYF	TGTGCCAGCAGCCCCCCCGGGGGGGGATGGGAGACCCAGTACTTC
13	-	TRBV4-1	TRBJ2-1	TRBD2	CASGPSGDNEQFF	TGCGCCAGCGGGCCTAGCGGAGACAATGAGCAGTTCTTC
13	-	TRBV5-1	TRBJ2-2	-	CASSGRGTGELFF	TGCGCCAGCAGCGGACGGGGCACCGGGGAGCTGTTTTTT
13	few	TRBV28	TRBJ1-3	TRBD1	CASRPTGRNTIYF	TGTGCCAGCAGGCCGACAGGGAGGAACACCATATATTTT
18	-	TRBV5-1	TRBJ2-1	TRBD2	CASSLGTSGRRIQNEQFF	TGCGCCAGCAGCTTGGGGACTAGCGGGAGGCGGATTCAGAATGAGCAGTTCTTC
14	few	TRBV9	TRBJ2-5	-	CASSVGGPGETQYF	TGTGCCAGCAGCGTAGGGGGGCCTGGGGAGACCCAGTACTTC
15	once	TRBV7-2	TRBJ1-1	-	CASSLAVGVGTEAFF	TGTGCCAGCAGCTTAGCGGTGGGAGTAGGGACTGAAGCTTTCTTT
13	-	TRBV2	TRBJ2-7	-	CASSGQLPYEQYF	TGTGCCAGCAGCGGACAACTACCCTACGAGCAGTACTTC
16	-	TRBV6-6	TRBJ2-3	TRBD2	CASSLNPGLVPDTQYF	TGTGCCAGCAGCCTCAATCCGGGACTAGTGCCAGATACGCAGTATTTT
19	-	TRBV10-3	TRBJ1-5	-	CAISESNGAGEYSNQPQHF	TGTGCCATCAGTGAGTCGAACGGGGCAGGGGAGTATAGCAATCAGCCCCAGCATTTT
12	-	TRBV5-6	TRBJ1-1	-	CASSRARTEAFF	TGTGCCAGCAGCCGCGCTAGGACAGAAGCTTTCTTT
13	-	TRBV6-2/TRBV6-3	TRBJ2-7	-	CASSPQPSYEQYF	TGTGCCAGCAGTCCACAACCCTCCTACGAGCAGTACTTC
16	-	TRBV4-2	TRBJ2-6	-	CASSFGLAAGANVLTF	TGTGCCAGCAGCTTCGGCCTAGCAGCTGGGGCCAACGTCCTGACTTTC
16	-	TRBV11-2	TRBJ2-3	TRBD2	CASSVGLAGGVNTQYF	TGTGCCAGCAGTGTGGGACTAGCGGGCGGCGTGAATACGCAGTATTTT
14	-	TRBV27	TRBJ1-6	TRBD1	CASSGQARNSPLHF	TGTGCCAGCAGCGGACAGGCGAGAAATTCACCCCTCCACTTT
14	few	TRBV6-5	TRBJ1-2	TRBD1	CASSLKTGSGGYTF	TGTGCCAGCAGTCTTAAGACAGGGAGCGGAGGCTACACCTTC
13	-	TRBV25-1	TRBJ2-1	-	CASGAQGRDEQFF	TGTGCCAGCGGAGCCCAGGGTAGGGATGAGCAGTTCTTC
16	once	TRBV7-9	TRBJ2-7	TRBD2	CASSGGTSGSFHEQYF	TGTGCCAGCAGCGGCGGGACTAGCGGGAGTTTCCACGAGCAGTACTTC
15	-	TRBV5-1	TRBJ1-6	-	CASSLERQRNSPLHF	TGCGCCAGCAGCTTGGAGCGGCAGAGGAATTCACCCCTCCACTTT
13	-	TRBV12-3/TRBV12-4	TRBJ1-1	-	CASSLYRDTEAFF	TGTGCCAGCAGTCTATACAGGGACACTGAAGCTTTCTTT
15	few	TRBV7-2	TRBJ1-4	-	CASSPGEGANEKLFF	TGTGCCAGCAGCCCAGGAGAGGGGGCTAATGAAAAACTGTTTTTT